The present T cell receptor beta chain was sequenced within a study of response to subunit inactivated influenza vaccine. TCRdb reprocessed the RT-PCR reads with MiXCR, giving one entry per CDR3 protein. The sample holds some 800,000 distinct CDR3 sequences; over 20% are singletons and the top ten take roughly 10%. The V gene's germline CDR1 is SGHAT and CDR2 FQNNGV. The length of the CDR3 is 15 residues. V lost 5 bases to trimming and J lost 6 bases; unmatched junction nucleotides: 9. The V gene is TRBV11-2, the J gene TRBJ2-7, with 11 bases aligning to TRBD2. This TCR was sampled from a man over 45 who received an inactivated influenza vaccine. Sample: PBMCs from blood, taken roughly 5 days after vaccination. CDR3 nucleotide sequence: TGTGCCAGCAGCCTATCTCTAGCGGGGGGTAGCGAGCAGTACTTC. Protein: CASSLSLAGGSEQYF.